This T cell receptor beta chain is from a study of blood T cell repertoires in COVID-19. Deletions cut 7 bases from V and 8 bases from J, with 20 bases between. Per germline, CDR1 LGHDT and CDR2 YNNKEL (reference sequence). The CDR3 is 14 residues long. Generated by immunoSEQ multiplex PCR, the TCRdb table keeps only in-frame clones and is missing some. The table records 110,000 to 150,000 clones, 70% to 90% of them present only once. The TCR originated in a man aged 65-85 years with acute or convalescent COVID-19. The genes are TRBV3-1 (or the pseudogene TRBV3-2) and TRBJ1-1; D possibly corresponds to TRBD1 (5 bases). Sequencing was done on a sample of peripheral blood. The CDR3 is CASTPTHVQGEAFF. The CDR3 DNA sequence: TGTGCCAGCACCCCAACGCACGTGCAGGGAGAAGCTTTCTTT.